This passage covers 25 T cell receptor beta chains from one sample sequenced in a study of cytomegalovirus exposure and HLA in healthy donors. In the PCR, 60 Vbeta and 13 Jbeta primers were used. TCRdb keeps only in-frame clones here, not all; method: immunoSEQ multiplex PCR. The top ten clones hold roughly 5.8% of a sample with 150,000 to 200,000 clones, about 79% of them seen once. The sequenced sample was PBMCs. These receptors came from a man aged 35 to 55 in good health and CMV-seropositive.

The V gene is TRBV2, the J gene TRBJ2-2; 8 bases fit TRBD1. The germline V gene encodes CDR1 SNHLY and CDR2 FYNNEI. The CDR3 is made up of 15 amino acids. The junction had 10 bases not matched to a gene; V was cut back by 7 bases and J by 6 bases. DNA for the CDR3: TGTGCCAGCATGTCAGGACAGGGAAGCGCCGGGGAGCTGTTTTTT. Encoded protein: CASMSGQGSAGELFF.

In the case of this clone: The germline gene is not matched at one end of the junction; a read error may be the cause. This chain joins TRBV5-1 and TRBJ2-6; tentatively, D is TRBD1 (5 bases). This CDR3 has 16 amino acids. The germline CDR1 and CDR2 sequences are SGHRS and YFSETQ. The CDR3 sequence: CASAGQVLPGANGLTF. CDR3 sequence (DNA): TGCGCCAGCGCCGGGCAGGTTCTCCCTGGGGCCAACGGCCTGACTTTC.

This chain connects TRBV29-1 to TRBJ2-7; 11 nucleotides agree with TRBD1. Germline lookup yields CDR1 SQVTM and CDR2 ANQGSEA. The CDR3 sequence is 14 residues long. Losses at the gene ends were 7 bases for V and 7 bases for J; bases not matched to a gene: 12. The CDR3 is CSAISGQGVYEQYF. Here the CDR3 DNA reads TGCAGCGCAATTTCGGGACAGGGGGTATATGAGCAGTACTTC.

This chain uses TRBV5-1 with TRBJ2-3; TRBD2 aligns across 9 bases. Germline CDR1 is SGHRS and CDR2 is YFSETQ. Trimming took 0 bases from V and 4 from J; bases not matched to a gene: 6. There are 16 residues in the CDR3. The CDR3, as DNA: TGCGCCAGCAGCTTGGTTAGCGGGAGAGGGGCAGATACGCAGTATTTT. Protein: CASSLVSGRGADTQYF.

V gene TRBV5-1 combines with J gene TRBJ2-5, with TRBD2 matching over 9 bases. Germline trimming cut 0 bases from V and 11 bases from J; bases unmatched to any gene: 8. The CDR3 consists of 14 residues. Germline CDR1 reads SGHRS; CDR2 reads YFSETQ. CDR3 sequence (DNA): TGCGCCAGCAGCTTGGCTAGCGGGGCCGAAGAGCAGTACTTC. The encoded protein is CASSLASGAEEQYF. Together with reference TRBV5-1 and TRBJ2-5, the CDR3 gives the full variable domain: KAGVTQTPRYLIKTRGQQVTLSCSPISGHRSVSWYQQTPGQGLQFLFEYFSETQRNKGNFPGRFSGRQFSNSRSEMNVSTLELGDSALYLCASSLASGAEEQYFGPGTRLLVL.

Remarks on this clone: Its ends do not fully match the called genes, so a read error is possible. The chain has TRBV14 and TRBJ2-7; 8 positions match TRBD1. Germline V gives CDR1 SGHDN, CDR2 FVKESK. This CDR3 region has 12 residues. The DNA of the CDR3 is TGTGCCAGCAGCCAAGATTTTTGGGACAGGAGTTTC. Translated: CASSQDFWDRSF.

DNA for the CDR3: TGTGCCAGCAGCTTAACTGTCACAGGCCAAGGGAACACAGATACGCAGTATTTT. Protein: CASSLTVTGQGNTDTQYF. The V and J genes are TRBV7-3 and TRBJ2-3, with D perhaps matching TRBD1 (5 bases). This CDR3 has 18 amino acids. The germline V gene has CDR1 SGHTA and CDR2 FQGTGA. Trimming took off 0 bases at V and 2 bases at J, with 18 bases between the two ends. Based on the CDR3 plus reference TRBV7-3 and TRBJ2-3, the full variable domain is GAGVSQTPSNKVTEKGKYVELRCDPISGHTALYWYRQSLGQGPEFLIYFQGTGAADDSGLPNDRFFAVRPEGSVSTLKIQRTERGDSAVYLCASSLTVTGQGNTDTQYFGPGTRLTVL.

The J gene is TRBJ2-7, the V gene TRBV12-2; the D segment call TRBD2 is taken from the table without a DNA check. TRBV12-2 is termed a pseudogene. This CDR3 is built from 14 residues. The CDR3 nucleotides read TGTGCAAGTCGCTTAGTTCGGGAGGGCCGCGAGCAGTACTTC. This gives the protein CASRLVREGREQYF.

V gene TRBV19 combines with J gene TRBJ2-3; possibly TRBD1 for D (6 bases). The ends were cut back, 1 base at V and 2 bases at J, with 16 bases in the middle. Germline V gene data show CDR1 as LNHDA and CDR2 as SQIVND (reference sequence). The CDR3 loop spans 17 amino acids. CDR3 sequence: CASSIGYRETYTDTQYF. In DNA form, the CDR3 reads TGTGCCAGTAGTATAGGGTACAGGGAGACTTACACAGATACGCAGTATTTT. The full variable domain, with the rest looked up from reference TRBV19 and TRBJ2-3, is DGGITQSPKYLFRKEGQNVTLSCEQNLNHDAMYWYRQDPGQGLRLIYYSQIVNDFQKGDIAEGYSVSREKKESFPLTVTSAQKNPTAFYLCASSIGYRETYTDTQYFGPGTRLTVL.

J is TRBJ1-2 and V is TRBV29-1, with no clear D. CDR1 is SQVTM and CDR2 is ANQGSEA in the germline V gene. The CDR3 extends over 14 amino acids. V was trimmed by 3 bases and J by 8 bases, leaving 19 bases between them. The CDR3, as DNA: TGCAGCGTTGACTTTGGAGTCGCCGGTCGGGGCTACACCTTC. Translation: CSVDFGVAGRGYTF.

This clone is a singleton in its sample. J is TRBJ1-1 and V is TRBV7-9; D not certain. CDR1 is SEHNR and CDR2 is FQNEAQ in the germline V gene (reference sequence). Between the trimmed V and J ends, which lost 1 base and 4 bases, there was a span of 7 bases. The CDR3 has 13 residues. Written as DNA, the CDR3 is TGTGCCAGCAGCTTAGTACAGTCCACTGAAGCTTTCTTT. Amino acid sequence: CASSLVQSTEAFF.

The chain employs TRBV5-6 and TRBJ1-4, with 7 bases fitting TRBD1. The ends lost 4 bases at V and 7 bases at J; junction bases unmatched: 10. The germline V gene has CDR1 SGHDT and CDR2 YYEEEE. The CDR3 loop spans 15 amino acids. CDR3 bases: TGTGCCAGCAGCAACTTGGCCGGACAGGTTGAAAAACTGTTTTTT. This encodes CASSNLAGQVEKLFF.

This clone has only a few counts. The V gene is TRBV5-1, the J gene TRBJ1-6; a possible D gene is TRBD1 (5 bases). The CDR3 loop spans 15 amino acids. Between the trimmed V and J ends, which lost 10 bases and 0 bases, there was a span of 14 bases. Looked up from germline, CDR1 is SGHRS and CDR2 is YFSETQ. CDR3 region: CASGKESSYNSPLHF. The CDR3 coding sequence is TGCGCCTCAGGGAAGGAGAGCTCCTATAATTCACCCCTCCACTTT.

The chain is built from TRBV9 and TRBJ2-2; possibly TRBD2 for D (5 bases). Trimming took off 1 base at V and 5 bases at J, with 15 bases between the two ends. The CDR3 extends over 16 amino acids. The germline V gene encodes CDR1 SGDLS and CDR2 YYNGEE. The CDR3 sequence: CASSVLGAQSTGELFF. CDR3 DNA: TGTGCCAGCAGCGTACTGGGAGCCCAGAGTACCGGGGAGCTGTTTTTT.

The CDR3 DNA sequence: TGTGCCAGCTCACCACGAACTACCGACAATGAGCAGTTCTTC. Translated, it gives CASSPRTTDNEQFF. The chain combines TRBV18 with TRBJ2-1; the D is unclear. In germline, CDR1 is KGHSH, CDR2 LQKENI. V lost 1 base and J 5 bases, leaving 9 bases between the germline ends. This CDR3 has 14 amino acids.

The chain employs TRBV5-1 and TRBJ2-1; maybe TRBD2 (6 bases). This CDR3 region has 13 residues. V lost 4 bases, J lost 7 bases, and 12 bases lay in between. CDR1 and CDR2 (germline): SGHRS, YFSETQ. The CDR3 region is CASSILAMNEQFF. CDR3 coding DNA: TGCGCCAGCAGCATCCTAGCGATGAATGAGCAGTTCTTC.

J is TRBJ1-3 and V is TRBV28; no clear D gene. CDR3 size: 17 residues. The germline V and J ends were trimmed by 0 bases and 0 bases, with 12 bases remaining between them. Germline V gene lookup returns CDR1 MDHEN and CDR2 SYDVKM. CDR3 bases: TGTGCCAGCAGTTTATGGAAAGGAGACCTCTCTGGAAACACCATATATTTT. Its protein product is CASSLWKGDLSGNTIYF.

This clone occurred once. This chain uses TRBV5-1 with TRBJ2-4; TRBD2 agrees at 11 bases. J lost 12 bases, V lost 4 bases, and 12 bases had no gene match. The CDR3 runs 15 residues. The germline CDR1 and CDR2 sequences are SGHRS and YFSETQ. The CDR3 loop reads CASSRLAGGGGSQYF. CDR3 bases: TGCGCCAGCAGCCGTCTAGCGGGAGGAGGCGGCAGTCAGTACTTC. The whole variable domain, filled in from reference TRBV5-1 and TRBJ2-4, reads KAGVTQTPRYLIKTRGQQVTLSCSPISGHRSVSWYQQTPGQGLQFLFEYFSETQRNKGNFPGRFSGRQFSNSRSEMNVSTLELGDSALYLCASSRLAGGGGSQYFGAGTRLSVL.

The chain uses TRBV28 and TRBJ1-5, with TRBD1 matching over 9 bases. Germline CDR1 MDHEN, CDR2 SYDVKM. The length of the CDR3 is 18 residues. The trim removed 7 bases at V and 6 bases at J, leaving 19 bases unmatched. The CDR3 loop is CASTPWTGERGGSQPQHF. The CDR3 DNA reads TGTGCCAGCACGCCCTGGACAGGGGAACGCGGGGGTAGTCAGCCCCAGCATTTT.

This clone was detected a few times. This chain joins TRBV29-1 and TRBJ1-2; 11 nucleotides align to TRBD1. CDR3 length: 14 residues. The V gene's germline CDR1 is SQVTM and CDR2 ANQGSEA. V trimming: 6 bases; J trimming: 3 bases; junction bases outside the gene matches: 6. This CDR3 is CSVPRTGGDYGYTF. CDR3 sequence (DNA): TGCAGCGTACCACGGACAGGGGGCGACTATGGCTACACCTTC.

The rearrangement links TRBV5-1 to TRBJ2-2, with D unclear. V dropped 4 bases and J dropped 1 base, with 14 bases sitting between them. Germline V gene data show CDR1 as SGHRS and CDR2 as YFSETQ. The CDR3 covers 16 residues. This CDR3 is CASSPASNGNTGELFF. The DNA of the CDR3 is TGCGCCAGCAGCCCAGCGTCGAATGGGAACACCGGGGAGCTGTTTTTT.

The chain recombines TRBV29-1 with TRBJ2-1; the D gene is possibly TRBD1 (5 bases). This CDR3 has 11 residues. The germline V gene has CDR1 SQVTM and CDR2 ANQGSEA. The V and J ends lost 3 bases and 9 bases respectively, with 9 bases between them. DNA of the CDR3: TGCAGCGTTGAGGGGCGTCCTGAGCAGTTCTTC. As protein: CSVEGRPEQFF.

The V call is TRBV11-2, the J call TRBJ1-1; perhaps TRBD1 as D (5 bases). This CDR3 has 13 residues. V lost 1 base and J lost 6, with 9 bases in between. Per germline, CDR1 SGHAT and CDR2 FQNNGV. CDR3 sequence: CASSLAGGSEAFF. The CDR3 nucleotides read TGTGCCAGCAGCTTAGCGGGGGGGTCTGAAGCTTTCTTT.

The CDR3 sequence: CAWVIAGGEVNEQFF. For the CDR3, the DNA is TGTGCCTGGGTTATAGCGGGAGGAGAAGTGAATGAGCAGTTCTTC. V usage is TRBV30 and J usage is TRBJ2-1; 10 nucleotides align to TRBD2. The CDR3 consists of 15 residues. The germline gives CDR1 GTSNPN, CDR2 SVGIG (reference sequence). V trimming: 5 bases; J trimming: 7 bases; junction bases outside the gene matches: 11. Looking up the rest from reference TRBV30 and TRBJ2-1 gives the full variable domain: SQTIHQWPATLVQPVGSPLSLECTVEGTSNPNLYWYRQAAGRGLQLLFYSVGIGQISSEVPQNLSASRPQDRQFILSSKKLLLSDSGFYLCAWVIAGGEVNEQFFGPGTRLTVL.

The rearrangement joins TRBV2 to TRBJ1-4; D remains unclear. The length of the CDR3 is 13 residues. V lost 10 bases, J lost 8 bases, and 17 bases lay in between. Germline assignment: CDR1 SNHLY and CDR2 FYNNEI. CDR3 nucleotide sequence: TGTGCCACCAAAGCCCTCGATAGAGAAAAACTGTTTTTT. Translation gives CATKALDREKLFF.